This T cell receptor (beta chain) was identified in a study of shared clonotypes between healthy human individuals. The CDR3 runs 12 residues. The germline CDR1 and CDR2 sequences are KGHSH and LQKENI. V lost 5 bases to trimming and J lost 3 bases, with 8 bases between them. Clones were sequenced by immunoSEQ multiplex PCR, and TCRdb holds only the in-frame ones, with some missing. The table has about 490,000 clones, approximately 80% seen once. The sequencing input was PBMCs. The sequence was obtained from a woman aged 40-49 years in good health. Some clones in this sample may be carry-over from other donors' samples. The chain links TRBV18 to TRBJ2-7, with D perhaps TRBD1 or TRBD2 (5 bases each). The CDR3 DNA reads TGTGCCAGCTCAGGGGACGGCTACGAGCAGTACTTC. Its protein is CASSGDGYEQYF.